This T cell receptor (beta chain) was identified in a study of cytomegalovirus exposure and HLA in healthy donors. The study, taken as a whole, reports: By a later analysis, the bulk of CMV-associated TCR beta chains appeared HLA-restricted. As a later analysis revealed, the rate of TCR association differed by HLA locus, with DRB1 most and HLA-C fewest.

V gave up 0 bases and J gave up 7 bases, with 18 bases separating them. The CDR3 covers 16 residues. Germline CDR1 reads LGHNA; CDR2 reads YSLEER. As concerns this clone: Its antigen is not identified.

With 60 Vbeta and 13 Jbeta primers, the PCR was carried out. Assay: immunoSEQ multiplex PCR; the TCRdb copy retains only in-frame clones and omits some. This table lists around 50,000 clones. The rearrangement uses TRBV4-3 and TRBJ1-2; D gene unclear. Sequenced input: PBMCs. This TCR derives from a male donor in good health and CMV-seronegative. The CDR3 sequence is CASSQDTARIIGGYTF. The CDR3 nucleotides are TGCGCCAGCAGCCAAGATACCGCCAGGATTATCGGTGGCTACACCTTC.